These T cell receptor beta chains were read from a single sample in a study of blood T cell repertoires in COVID-19. Sequencing used immunoSEQ multiplex PCR; TCRdb keeps in-frame clones, though not all of them. This table has around 280,000 clones, around nine tenths appearing once. The specimen was PBMCs or T cells enriched from blood (not recorded which). The receptor source for this set is a woman aged 40 to 50 who had recovered from COVID-19. Both conserved end residues are trimmed from each CDR3. D genes are given only for firm matches.

j_call d_call v_call cdr3_aa
TRBJ2-3 . TRBV5-1 ASSPQGTATADTQY
TRBJ1-4 TRBD1 TRBV2 ASSLLGTVQF
TRBJ1-2 . TRBV19 ASSIRENYGYT
TRBJ1-2 . TRBV7-6 ASSLGPGNYGYT
TRBJ2-2 TRBD2 TRBV7-3 ASSLYRLAENTGELF
TRBJ2-1 . TRBV4-2 ASSGAVYNEQF
TRBJ2-3 . TRBV6-5 ASDPQGFGADTQY
TRBJ2-2 TRBD1 TRBV7-2 ASRTGANTGELF
TRBJ2-3 TRBD1 TRBV24-1 ATGSRDRVSDTQY
TRBJ2-1 TRBD1 TRBV7-8 ASSFSRGWDEQF
TRBJ1-4 TRBD1 TRBV5-8 ASSSGQGSLTNEKLF
TRBJ2-2 TRBD1 TRBV6-6 ASSYGAGGHTGELF
TRBJ1-4 TRBD1 TRBV7-9 ASSPNGQGNEKLF
TRBJ2-1 TRBD2 TRBV27 ASSPWGGDNEQF
TRBJ1-5 . TRBV2 ASRRDSNQPQH